What follows are 19 T cell receptor beta chains derived from one specimen sequenced in a study of T cell repertoires in cytomegalovirus infection. These receptors have no identified antigens. One entry per CDR3 protein results from TCRdb running MiXCR on the reads. The sample includes some 120,000 distinct CDR3 sequences, around a tenth seen only once; the top ten take roughly 29%. Sample: PBMCs, sequenced either directly or after in vitro stimulation (not recorded which). Every receptor here comes from a human donor in good health (CMV status not recorded). Some clones in this sample may be carry-over from other donors' samples.

Ten or more counts support this clonotype. The genes are TRBV4-1 and TRBJ2-2; D gene uncertain. Trimming shortened V by 0 bases and J by 6 bases, and 8 bases separated the two germline ends. Germline assignment: CDR1 MGHRA and CDR2 YSYEKL. CDR3 size: 14 residues. This chain's CDR3 is CASSQEWLAGELFF. For the CDR3, the DNA is TGCGCCAGCAGCCAAGAATGGCTGGCCGGGGAGCTGTTTTTT.

The chain combines TRBV7-8 with TRBJ2-5; D gene unclear. This CDR3 spans 13 amino acids. The V and J ends lost 6 bases and 5 bases respectively, with 13 bases between them. Germline V gene lookup returns CDR1 SGHVS and CDR2 FQNEAQ. The CDR3 sequence is CASSPYTGETQYF. The CDR3 DNA is TGTGCCAGCAGTCCCTACACTGGGGAGACCCAGTACTTC.

This clonotype was seen a handful of times. V usage is TRBV28 and J usage is TRBJ2-2; perhaps TRBD1 as D (5 bases). Trimming left V 5 bases short and J 3 bases short, with 16 bases between. The germline gives CDR1 MDHEN, CDR2 SYDVKM. The CDR3 is 16 residues long. CDR3: CASSPLSRVYTGELFF. The CDR3 bases are TGTGCCAGCAGTCCATTATCCAGGGTTTACACCGGGGAGCTGTTTTTT. Supplemented by reference TRBV28 and TRBJ2-2, the full variable domain reads DVKVTQSSRYLVKRTGEKVFLECVQDMDHENMFWYRQDPGLGLRLIYFSYDVKMKEKGDIPEGYSVSREKKERFSLILESASTNQTSMYLCASSPLSRVYTGELFFGEGSRLTVL.

This clonotype has a count of ten or more. The chain carries TRBV7-6 and TRBJ1-6; no firm D call. From germline, CDR1 is SGHVS and CDR2 FNYEAQ. Trimming removed 1 base from V and 5 bases from J, with 9 bases in between. This CDR3 is 15 amino acids long. Here the CDR3 DNA reads TGTGCCAGCAGCTTAGATGGCAGCAATAATTCACCCCTCCACTTT. This codes for CASSLDGSNNSPLHF.

The J gene is TRBJ2-7, the V gene TRBV6-2 or TRBV6-3; TRBD1 might be the D (6 bases). CDR3 length: 13 amino acids. V was cut by 6 bases and J by 2 bases, with 11 bases left in between. Per the germline V gene, CDR1 is MNHEY and CDR2 is SVGEGT. Here the CDR3 DNA reads TGTGCCAGCAGAATGGCAGGGGCCTACGAGCAGTACTTC. It encodes CASRMAGAYEQYF.

The rearrangement joins TRBV6-5 to TRBJ1-3; D is perhaps TRBD1 (6 bases). V gave up 2 bases and J gave up 0 bases, with 11 bases separating them. CDR3 length: 16 amino acids. Germline values: CDR1 MNHEY, CDR2 SVGAGI. Written as DNA, the CDR3 is TGTGCCAGCAGTTACCGTCGGGACACCTCTGGAAACACCATATATTTT. Its protein product is CASSYRRDTSGNTIYF.

The sample holds many counts of this clonotype. J is TRBJ2-1 and V is TRBV6-5, with 8 nucleotides matching TRBD2. Losses at the gene ends were 0 bases for V and 10 bases for J; bases not matched to a gene: 8. The CDR3 loop spans 15 amino acids. CDR1 MNHEY and CDR2 SVGAGI come from the germline V gene. The CDR3 region has the DNA TGTGCCAGCAGTTACTCCGCGGGAGGACCAGGGGAGCAGTTCTTC. It yields the protein CASSYSAGGPGEQFF.

Ten or more counts support this clonotype. As DNA, the CDR3 is TGTGCCAGCAGTCCCATTAGCAATCAGCCCCAGCATTTT. It specifies CASSPISNQPQHF. The V and J genes are TRBV12-3 or TRBV12-4 and TRBJ1-5; no clear D gene. Between the trimmed V and J ends, which lost 5 bases and 0 bases, there was a span of 5 bases. This CDR3 has 13 amino acids.

The chain is built from TRBV5-4 and TRBJ1-1; 7 positions agree with TRBD1. This CDR3 contains 12 residues. V dropped 3 bases and J dropped 7; count of bases not matched to a gene: 3. The germline V gene encodes CDR1 SGHNT and CDR2 YYREEE (reference sequence). The CDR3 loop reads CASSSGQFEAFF. CDR3 DNA sequence: TGTGCCAGCAGCTCGGGACAGTTTGAAGCTTTCTTT.

The sample holds many counts of this clonotype. V is TRBV6-2 or TRBV6-3 and J is TRBJ2-7; unclear D gene. CDR1 MNHEY and CDR2 SVGEGT come from the germline V gene. V was clipped by 5 bases and J by 7 bases, with 9 bases between them. CDR3 length: 11 residues. For the CDR3, the DNA is TGTGCCAGCAGTCGAGGAAAAGAGCAGTACGTC. Protein sequence: CASSRGKEQYV.

The rearrangement joins TRBV15 to TRBJ1-1; no definite D call. The CDR3 contains 15 residues. Germline assignment: CDR1 LNHNV and CDR2 YYDKDF (reference sequence). V was cut by 1 base and J by 0 bases, with 9 bases left in between. The CDR3 DNA reads TGTGCCACCAGCAGAGGCATCCTGATGAACACTGAAGCTTTCTTT. Protein product: CATSRGILMNTEAFF.

CDR3: CASSRRGGTDTQYF. In nucleotides, the CDR3 is TGCGCCAGCAGCCGAAGGGGGGGCACAGATACGCAGTATTTT. The genes are TRBV23-1 and TRBJ2-3, with D possibly called TRBD1 or TRBD2 (6 bases each). TRBV23-1 is noted as an ORF with a role that remains uncertain. Trimming took 6 bases from V and 1 from J, leaving 11 bases between them. This CDR3 spans 14 amino acids.

The V call is TRBV20-1, the J call TRBJ2-3; D gene uncertain. CDR1 and CDR2 from the germline V gene are DFQATT and SNEGSKA (reference sequence). The CDR3 is 15 amino acids. V was trimmed by 1 base and J by 0 bases, leaving 11 bases between them. In nucleotides, the CDR3 is TGCAGTGCTAGAGGGCTAGGTCTTAGCACAGATACGCAGTATTTT. Protein product: CSARGLGLSTDTQYF.

This clonotype has a count of ten or more. This chain connects TRBV6-1 to TRBJ1-1; D might be TRBD1 (6 bases). The CDR3 is 14 residues long. CDR1 and CDR2 (germline): MNHNS, SASEGT. V was pared by 11 bases and J by 2 bases, with 18 bases between. DNA of the CDR3: TGTGCCTTCGGGAGGGGGTCTAGCAACACTGAAGCTTTCTTT. It translates to CAFGRGSSNTEAFF.

The chain employs TRBV7-2 and TRBJ2-1, with 15 bases matching TRBD2. Germline V gene data show CDR1 as SGHTA and CDR2 as FQGNSA. V was clipped by 6 bases and J by 12 bases; unmatched bases: 6. This CDR3 has 14 amino acids. The CDR3 spells CASSPRTSGGGQFF. In nucleotides, the CDR3 is TGTGCCAGCAGTCCCAGGACTAGCGGGGGGGGGCAGTTCTTC.

This clonotype was recorded a few times. This chain connects TRBV12-3 or TRBV12-4 to TRBJ2-1; D gene uncertain. This CDR3 comprises 11 residues. Trimming took off 1 base at V and 9 bases at J, with 4 bases between the two ends. In DNA, the CDR3 is TGTGCCAGCAGTTTAGGTGCTGAGCAGTTCTTC. It specifies CASSLGAEQFF.

This clonotype was recorded at least ten times. The gene calls are TRBV11-2 and TRBJ1-1; D unclear. V was trimmed by 1 base and J by 5 bases, leaving 8 bases between them. The length of the CDR3 is 13 residues. CDR1 SGHAT and CDR2 FQNNGV come from the germline V gene. CDR3 protein: CASSLVSRTEAFF. For the CDR3, the DNA is TGTGCCAGCAGCTTAGTCTCCAGGACTGAAGCTTTCTTT.

This clonotype was found many times. The junction departs from germline at one end; a sequencing error may be responsible. CDR3 sequence reads: CASSSNNEQFF. The CDR3, as DNA: TGTGCCAGCAGCTCCAACAATGAGCAGTTCTTC. V usage is TRBV11-3 and J usage is TRBJ2-1; the D is unclear. The CDR3 is made up of 11 amino acids. The germline V gene has CDR1 SGHNT and CDR2 YENEEA.

This clonotype was recorded at least ten times. This chain connects TRBV28 to TRBJ2-7; TRBD2 matches 7 bases. Germline V gene data show CDR1 as MDHEN and CDR2 as SYDVKM. The junction had 15 bases not matched to a gene; V was cut back by 6 bases and J by 1 base. This CDR3 comprises 17 residues. In DNA form, the CDR3 reads TGTGCCAGCAGCCCTCCCACTGGCGGGAGTGGATCCTACGAGCAGTACTTC. This encodes CASSPPTGGSGSYEQYF.